Listed below are T cell receptor beta chains from one sample, sequenced in a study of blood T cell repertoires in COVID-19. The protocol was immunoSEQ multiplex PCR, while the TCRdb copy is restricted to in-frame clones and leaves out a portion. In the table there are around 280,000 clones, over 80% of which are singletons. Sequencing used peripheral blood. The receptors derive from a woman between 50 and 59 years old with active or convalescent COVID-19. Each CDR3 is given with its conserved first and last residue. The D gene is left open where the match is weak. Clone size appears in some rows only: once, few, many, or a class for an expanded clone.

j_call v_call clone_size d_call cdr3_aa cdr3_nt
TRBJ2-1 TRBV9 NA TRBD2 CASSVGLAGHNEQFF TGTGCCAGCAGCGTAGGACTAGCGGGGCACAATGAGCAGTTCTTC
TRBJ2-4 TRBV3-1/TRBV3-2 NA TRBD1 CASSRGTGLAKNIQYF TGTGCCAGCAGCCGCGGGACAGGACTAGCCAAAAACATTCAGTACTTC
TRBJ1-2 TRBV19 NA NA CASTIDSVYGYTF TGTGCCAGTACCATCGACAGTGTGTATGGCTACACCTTC
TRBJ2-7 TRBV28 NA NA CASSFRQGDEQYF TGTGCCAGCAGTTTTAGGCAGGGTGACGAGCAGTACTTC
TRBJ1-1 TRBV9 NA NA CASSRTEGNTEAFF TGTGCCAGCAGCCGGACGGAGGGGAACACTGAAGCTTTCTTT
TRBJ1-2 TRBV7-3 NA TRBD1 CASSLGQGSNYGYTF TGTGCCAGCAGCTTAGGACAGGGATCTAACTATGGCTACACCTTC
TRBJ2-4 TRBV2 NA TRBD1 CASRPGQGNIQYF TGTGCCAGCAGACCGGGACAGGGGAACATTCAGTACTTC
TRBJ1-1 TRBV6-5 NA NA CASSGLAPIAFF TGTGCCAGCAGCGGCCTAGCGCCTATTGCTTTCTTT
TRBJ1-1 TRBV28 NA NA CASSLVQGGTEAFF TGTGCCAGCAGTTTGGTCCAGGGCGGCACTGAAGCTTTCTTT
TRBJ2-7 TRBV11-2 NA NA CASSLREDGYEQYF TGTGCCAGCAGCTTAAGGGAGGATGGCTACGAGCAGTACTTC
TRBJ1-1 TRBV7-9 once NA CASSLGSRGTEAFF TGTGCCAGCAGCTTAGGGTCTAGGGGCACTGAAGCTTTCTTT
TRBJ2-7 TRBV28 NA TRBD1 CASTHRGLFYEQYF TGTGCCAGCACCCACAGGGGGCTATTCTACGAGCAGTACTTC
TRBJ1-5 TRBV2 NA NA CASSEISSNQPQHF TGTGCCAGCAGTGAGATTAGTAGCAATCAGCCCCAGCATTTT
TRBJ1-2 TRBV28 NA TRBD1 CASSLKGQVPYGYTF TGTGCCAGCAGTTTGAAGGGACAGGTACCCTATGGCTACACCTTC
TRBJ1-2 TRBV5-4 once NA CASSHGWAGPFGGYTF TGTGCCAGCAGCCATGGATGGGCGGGGCCCTTTGGAGGCTACACCTTC
TRBJ2-7 TRBV2 NA NA CASSGLTSSYEQYF TGTGCCAGCAGTGGACTGACGAGCTCCTACGAGCAGTACTTC
TRBJ1-1 TRBV10-3 NA TRBD1 CAISRGTEVEAFF TGTGCCATCAGTAGGGGGACAGAAGTTGAAGCTTTCTTT
TRBJ2-1 TRBV19 NA TRBD2 CASSFLAGVGNEQFF TGTGCCAGTAGTTTTCTAGCGGGAGTCGGTAATGAGCAGTTCTTC
TRBJ2-7 TRBV3-1/TRBV3-2 NA TRBD1 CASSQAGTGFYEQYF TGTGCCAGCAGCCAGGCCGGGACAGGGTTCTACGAGCAGTACTTC
TRBJ1-4 TRBV5-4 NA NA CASSKRQAYNEKLFF TGTGCCAGCAGCAAAAGACAGGCCTATAATGAAAAACTGTTTTTT
TRBJ2-5 TRBV5-1 NA TRBD1 CASSLTGGGETQYF TGCGCCAGCAGCTTGACAGGGGGCGGAGAGACCCAGTACTTC
TRBJ1-2 TRBV15 NA NA CATSRNPRGGNYGYTF TGTGCCACCAGCAGAAACCCGAGGGGAGGGAACTATGGCTACACCTTC
TRBJ1-2 TRBV6-6 NA TRBD1 CASRHRGPDGYTF TGTGCCAGCAGGCACAGGGGCCCTGACGGCTACACCTTC
TRBJ2-5 TRBV19 NA TRBD2 CASTGLAGRKQETQYF TGTGCCAGTACTGGACTAGCGGGAAGAAAACAAGAGACCCAGTACTTC
TRBJ2-1 TRBV27 once TRBD1 CASSSWDRGGWEQFF TGTGCCAGCAGTTCCTGGGACAGGGGAGGGTGGGAGCAGTTCTTC
TRBJ2-3 TRBV24-1 NA TRBD2 CATSDWDTSGRTDTQYF TGTGCCACCAGTGATTGGGATACTAGCGGGAGGACAGATACGCAGTATTTT
TRBJ1-4 TRBV29-1 NA NA CSVVVGEKLFF TGCAGCGTTGTTGTCGGGGAAAAACTGTTTTTT
TRBJ1-1 TRBV10-3 NA TRBD1 CAIRADRHSNTEAFF TGTGCCATCAGGGCGGACAGGCACTCCAACACTGAAGCTTTCTTT
TRBJ1-1 TRBV18 NA NA CASSDQANTEAFF TGTGCCAGCTCTGACCAGGCGAACACTGAAGCTTTCTTT
TRBJ2-7 TRBV5-4 once TRBD2 CASSLNPGTSGGYEQYF TGTGCCAGCAGCCTCAACCCCGGGACTAGCGGGGGGTACGAGCAGTACTTC
TRBJ1-2 TRBV18 NA TRBD1 CASSSGTGIYGYTF TGTGCCAGCTCTTCGGGGACAGGAATCTATGGCTACACCTTC
TRBJ2-2 TRBV7-2 NA TRBD2 CASTFAGGGTGELFF TGTGCCAGCACCTTCGCGGGAGGGGGCACCGGGGAGCTGTTTTTT
TRBJ2-1 TRBV7-2 NA TRBD2 CASSTGTSGDNEQFF TGTGCCAGCAGCACAGGGACTAGCGGGGACAATGAGCAGTTCTTC
TRBJ1-3 TRBV28 NA NA CASSRGRVLSGNTIYF TGTGCCAGCAGTAGGGGCCGCGTCCTTTCTGGAAACACCATATATTTT
TRBJ2-7 TRBV27 NA TRBD1 CASSQTGTVTYEQYF TGTGCCAGCAGTCAGACCGGGACAGTGACCTACGAGCAGTACTTC
TRBJ1-1 TRBV10-3 NA TRBD1 CAIRSSTGESNTEAFF TGTGCCATCAGAAGTTCTACAGGGGAGTCTAACACTGAAGCTTTCTTT
TRBJ1-5 TRBV6-5 NA NA CASRGLTAANQPQHF TGTGCCAGCAGGGGGCTGACAGCAGCAAATCAGCCCCAGCATTTT
TRBJ2-7 TRBV4-1 NA TRBD2 CASSQNLAGGPKEQYF TGCGCCAGCAGCCAGAACCTAGCGGGAGGGCCCAAAGAGCAGTACTTC
TRBJ1-6 TRBV6-5 many NA CASSLHRGDSPLHF TGTGCCAGCAGTTTGCATCGGGGGGATTCACCCCTCCACTTT
TRBJ1-5 TRBV7-8 NA NA CASSQDRTRNQPQHF TGTGCCAGCAGCCAAGACAGGACGAGGAATCAGCCCCAGCATTTT
TRBJ1-5 TRBV6-4 once TRBD1 CASSAQGGNQPQHF TGTGCCAGCAGTGCTCAGGGGGGCAATCAGCCCCAGCATTTT
TRBJ2-3 TRBV6-5 NA NA CASKRDPGTDTQYF TGTGCCAGCAAGAGGGATCCGGGCACAGATACGCAGTATTTT
TRBJ1-4 TRBV20-1 NA TRBD1 CSAGAPGGDEKLFF TGCAGTGCTGGTGCCCCAGGGGGCGATGAAAAACTGTTTTTT